A selection of T cell receptor beta chains follows, all from one sample in a study of blood T cell repertoires in COVID-19. The method was immunoSEQ multiplex PCR; TCRdb's version includes in-frame clones alone and lacks a portion of them. Altogether more than 70,000 clones are present, about 81% being singletons, with the ten largest covering 27%. Source material: peripheral blood. The receptor source for this set is a human donor in a cohort sampled during active COVID-19. Both conserved end residues are part of each CDR3. D genes are given only for firm matches. Clone size is shown for a subset of rows, as once, few, many or a class of expanded clone.

NA | NA | TRBJ2-3 | TRBV5-1 | CASSRSTDTQYF | TGCGCCAGCAGCAGGAGTACAGATACGCAGTATTTT
once | TRBD1 | TRBJ1-5 | TRBV2 | CASSEQDRGGNQPQHF | TGTGCCAGCAGTGAACAGGACAGGGGAGGCAATCAGCCCCAGCATTTT
NA | TRBD1 | TRBJ1-4 | TRBV7-9 | CASSPGTGRDEKLFF | TGTGCCAGCAGCCCTGGGACAGGGAGGGATGAAAAACTGTTTTTT
NA | NA | TRBJ2-7 | TRBV15 | CATSRAGSSYEQYF | TGTGCCACCAGCAGGGCGGGGAGCTCCTACGAGCAGTACTTC
NA | TRBD1 | TRBJ2-7 | TRBV7-9 | CASSISPGQGSYEQYF | TGTGCCAGCAGCATATCGCCGGGACAGGGGTCCTACGAGCAGTACTTC
NA | TRBD1 | TRBJ1-3 | TRBV15 | CATSRDRSQGVNTIYF | TGTGCCACCAGCAGAGATCGGTCGCAGGGGGTAAACACCATATATTTT
NA | TRBD2 | TRBJ2-2 | TRBV6-1 | CASSEWGGLGVGIDTGELFF | TGTGCCAGCAGTGAATGGGGGGGACTAGGTGTTGGGATAGACACCGGGGAGCTGTTTTTT
NA | TRBD2 | TRBJ2-3 | TRBV7-3 | CASSLGGDDTQYF | TGTGCCAGCAGCTTAGGGGGGGACGATACGCAGTATTTT
NA | TRBD1 | TRBJ2-5 | TRBV19 | CASSSTGTGGGETQYF | TGTGCCAGTAGTAGCACCGGGACAGGGGGAGGAGAGACCCAGTACTTC
NA | NA | TRBJ2-6 | TRBV3-1/TRBV3-2 | CASSQTASSGGANVLTF | TGTGCCAGCAGCCAAACCGCCTCGTCGGGTGGGGCCAACGTCCTGACTTTC
NA | NA | TRBJ1-1 | TRBV2 | CASSKGGGSGNTEAFF | TGTGCCAGCAGTAAAGGGGGAGGGTCTGGAAACACTGAAGCTTTCTTT
once | NA | TRBJ1-5 | TRBV10-2 | CASSPPGGNQPQHF | TGCGCCAGCAGTCCCCCGGGGGGTAATCAGCCCCAGCATTTT
NA | TRBD1 | TRBJ2-3 | TRBV19 | CASRDRDRSAYF | TGTGCCAGTAGGGACCGGGACAGATCCGCTTATTTT
NA | TRBD1 | TRBJ2-3 | TRBV15 | CATSRGDREADTQYF | TGTGCCACCAGCAGAGGGGACAGGGAGGCAGATACGCAGTATTTT
NA | TRBD1 | TRBJ1-2 | TRBV29-1 | CSVESGTGGYTF | TGCAGCGTTGAAAGCGGGACAGGCGGCTACACCTTC
NA | TRBD1 | TRBJ2-2 | TRBV11-2 | CASSAGTGPGELFF | TGTGCCAGCAGTGCCGGGACAGGTCCCGGGGAGCTGTTTTTT
NA | NA | TRBJ2-7 | TRBV5-6 | CASSPFGLSSYEQYF | TGTGCCAGCAGCCCCTTTGGGCTAAGCTCCTACGAGCAGTACTTC
NA | TRBD1 | TRBJ2-7 | TRBV11-2 | CASSPGTAGEQYF | TGTGCCAGCAGCCCAGGGACAGCAGGCGAGCAGTACTTC
NA | NA | TRBJ1-3 | TRBV12-3/TRBV12-4 | CASSQDSGNTIYF | TGTGCCAGCAGCCAGGATTCTGGAAACACCATATATTTT
NA | NA | TRBJ2-7 | TRBV5-1 | CASSLAGGTGGSEQYF | TGCGCCAGCAGCTTGGCCGGGGGGACAGGAGGTTCCGAGCAGTACTTC
NA | TRBD1 | TRBJ1-6 | TRBV19 | CASSQGQVYSPLHF | TGTGCCAGTAGCCAGGGACAGGTCTATTCACCCCTCCACTTT
NA | NA | TRBJ2-7 | TRBV5-1 | CASSFGRSDSYEQYF | TGCGCCAGCAGCTTCGGTAGGAGCGACTCGTACGAGCAGTACTTC
NA | TRBD2 | TRBJ2-1 | TRBV27 | CASSLSRGSYNEQFF | TGTGCCAGCAGTTTATCGCGGGGGTCCTACAATGAGCAGTTCTTC
many | TRBD2 | TRBJ2-7 | TRBV3-1/TRBV3-2 | CASSQVPGVSGGAEQYF | TGTGCCAGCAGCCAAGTACCCGGAGTTAGCGGGGGAGCCGAGCAGTACTTC
NA | NA | TRBJ2-2 | TRBV9 | CASSAWAGANTGELFF | TGTGCCAGCAGCGCCTGGGCAGGGGCCAACACCGGGGAGCTGTTTTTT
few | NA | TRBJ1-3 | TRBV7-4 | CASSSDRNSLGNTIYF | TGTGCCAGCAGCTCCGACAGGAATTCTCTGGGAAACACCATATATTTT
NA | TRBD1 | TRBJ1-2 | TRBV18 | CASSPGTGSYGYTF | TGTGCCAGCTCCCCCGGGACAGGGAGCTATGGCTACACCTTC
NA | NA | TRBJ2-3 | TRBV11-2 | CASRPDGIPDTQYF | TGTGCCAGCAGACCGGACGGGATTCCAGATACGCAGTATTTT
NA | NA | TRBJ1-2 | TRBV19 | CASSAQRGGFYGYTF | TGTGCCAGTAGTGCTCAAAGGGGGGGTTTCTATGGCTACACCTTC
NA | NA | TRBJ1-1 | TRBV18 | CASSPLEVTEAFF | TGTGCCAGCTCACCACTTGAGGTGACTGAAGCTTTCTTT
NA | TRBD1 | TRBJ1-2 | TRBV30 | CARGNRGSYGYTF | TGTGCTCGAGGGAACAGGGGGAGCTATGGCTACACCTTC
NA | TRBD1 | TRBJ2-1 | TRBV7-3 | CASSPGQGRGYNEQFF | TGTGCCAGCAGCCCCGGACAGGGAAGGGGGTACAATGAGCAGTTCTTC
NA | NA | TRBJ1-3 | TRBV19 | CASSAYTGNTIYF | TGTGCCAGTAGTGCCTATACTGGAAACACCATATATTTT
NA | TRBD2 | TRBJ2-3 | TRBV5-4 | CASSSKLIAGGVFGTDTQYF | TGTGCCAGCAGCTCCAAACTTATAGCGGGGGGGGTATTCGGCACAGATACGCAGTATTTT
NA | TRBD2 | TRBJ2-1 | TRBV9 | CASSALAGVYNEQFF | TGTGCCAGCAGCGCGCTAGCGGGGGTATACAATGAGCAGTTCTTC
NA | TRBD2 | TRBJ2-3 | TRBV9 | CASSVRSGGGLTDTQYF | TGTGCCAGCAGCGTAAGAAGCGGGGGGGGACTCACAGATACGCAGTATTTT
NA | NA | TRBJ1-2 | TRBV5-5 | CASSFDSRGYNYGYTF | TGTGCCAGCAGCTTTGACTCGCGGGGGTATAACTATGGCTACACCTTC
NA | TRBD1 | TRBJ2-2 | TRBV5-1 | CASSDRGANTGELFF | TGCGCCAGCAGTGACAGGGGCGCGAACACCGGGGAGCTGTTTTTT
NA | TRBD1 | TRBJ1-1 | TRBV4-1 | CASSRQGESTEAFF | TGCGCCAGCAGCCGACAGGGAGAAAGCACTGAAGCTTTCTTT
NA | NA | TRBJ2-7 | TRBV7-9 | CASSPSLSRYEQYF | TGTGCCAGCAGCCCCAGTCTCTCCCGCTACGAGCAGTACTTC
NA | TRBD1 | TRBJ1-5 | TRBV20-1 | CSASRTGSLQPQHF | TGCAGTGCTAGTCGGACAGGGAGTCTTCAGCCCCAGCATTTT
NA | NA | TRBJ1-3 | TRBV7-3 | CASSLNGGPGNTIYF | TGTGCCAGCAGCTTAAACGGGGGACCTGGAAACACCATATATTTT
NA | NA | TRBJ2-3 | TRBV28 | CASSFRPQGFGTQYF | TGTGCCAGCAGTTTTAGGCCCCAGGGGTTTGGTACGCAGTATTTT
NA | TRBD1 | TRBJ1-2 | TRBV4-1 | CASSPPDRGAEGYTF | TGCGCCAGCAGCCCCCCGGACAGGGGGGCGGAAGGCTACACCTTC
NA | NA | TRBJ1-2 | TRBV5-5 | CASSPGHSNYGYTF | TGTGCCAGCAGCCCGGGACATTCTAACTATGGCTACACCTTC